This TCR beta chain came from a study of OX40 agonist ivuxolimab in advanced cancers. Repertoires were generated with immunoSEQ multiplex PCR, while TCRdb's copy carries only in-frame clones and drops some. This table has tens of thousands of clones, less than 95% appearing once. A word on this clone: The antigen is unknown.

Study-level results: At 0.1 to 3.0 mg/kg and by week 6, CD4+ and CD8+ T cells in the blood had expanded clonally.

This sequence was found in an adult with an advanced solid tumor such as melanoma, head and neck, liver or kidney cancer. Sequencing was performed on CD4+ or CD8+ T cells sorted from blood, taken in a trial of the OX40 agonist ivuxolimab.

The DNA for the CDR3 is TGTGCCAGCAGCTCCGCAGGGGGTATGGGCTCCGAGCAGTACTTC. This encodes CASSSAGGMGSEQYF. This rearrangement joins TRBV7-9 to TRBJ2-7, with 7 bases lining up with TRBD1. Germline trimming cut 4 bases from V and 6 bases from J; bases unmatched to any gene: 12. The germline CDR1 and CDR2 sequences are SEHNR and FQNEAQ (reference sequence). This CDR3 region has 15 residues.